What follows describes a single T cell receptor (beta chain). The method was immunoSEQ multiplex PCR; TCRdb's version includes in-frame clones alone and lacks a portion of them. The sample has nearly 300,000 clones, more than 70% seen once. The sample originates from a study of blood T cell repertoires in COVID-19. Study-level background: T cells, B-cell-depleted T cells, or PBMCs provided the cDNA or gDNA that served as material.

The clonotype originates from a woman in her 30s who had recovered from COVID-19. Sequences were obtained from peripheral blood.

The CDR3 sequence: CASSVGTSGGRTDTQYF. CDR3 DNA: TGTGCCAGCAGCGTAGGGACTAGCGGGGGCAGGACAGATACGCAGTATTTT. This chain joins TRBV9 and TRBJ2-3, with 13 positions matching TRBD2. J lost 3 bases, V lost 0 bases, and 4 bases had no gene match. The V gene's germline CDR1 is SGDLS and CDR2 YYNGEE. The CDR3 loop spans 17 amino acids.